This T cell receptor (beta chain) stems from a study of blood T cell repertoires in COVID-19 (dated by TCRdb to about 2020). Regarding the complete study: Collaborator samples came from the United States, Italy and Spain and covered acute and convalescent phases of COVID-19. Where HLA class I and class II types were available, the types were taken from metadata supplied by the sample provider, not from assay-based typing. A freely available public database, intended as a resource for researchers studying the immune response to SARS-CoV-2, is where the repertoires were released. The samples were drawn from two sources: the first 160 participants of the ongoing ImmuneRACE study, and 950 to 1,500 subjects contributed by 6 global collaborators. The dataset comprised deeply sampled blood TCRbeta repertoires from subjects exposed to, actively infected with, or recovered from COVID-19. A de-identified subject ID, COVID-19 status, age in years and sex were almost always included in the sample metadata. The prospective study material was composed of cDNA or gDNA derived from T cells, B-cell-depleted T cells, or PBMCs. What the work shows at the level of the full study, not this receptor alone: How much clinical and demographic metadata was included differed by source and by participant, and the metadata was provided uncurated.

CDR1 and CDR2 were assigned from the germline V gene as MDHEN and SYDVKM. There are 17 amino acids in the CDR3, from cysteine to phenylalanine inclusive. CDR3 DNA is the only sequence kept; it has 51 bases, read in frame from the first base. V has 0 bases trimmed and J has 0 bases trimmed; junction bases matching no gene number 2. Collaborating institutions collected whole blood in K2EDTA tubes following their own protocols. For TCRbeta analysis, collaborators shipped samples as frozen whole blood, isolated PBMCs, or DNA extracted from either of those sample types. TCRbeta CDR3 regions were amplified from genomic DNA using the immunoSEQ Assay, a bias-controlled multiplex PCR. The original pipeline was this. Nucleated cell counts per sample were estimated from amplification of reference gene primers within the assay. Sequence reads were collapsed and filtered to measure the absolute abundance of every unique TCRbeta CDR3 rearrangement. For each sample, productive Simpson clonality was calculated by taking the square root of Simpson's diversity index across productive rearrangements. The table comes from immuneACCESS by way of TCRdb, which keeps in-frame sequences with V and J called. Part of the clones is missing from these tables; in studies checked, under half for an unresolved V gene and the rest for unknown reasons. V and J calls plus clone size are reproduced from that table; the DNA served to infer D and trimming. This sample holds about 70,000 clones; about 91% were observed only once. About 6.4% of the sample comes from the top ten.

This clone has a single count. Its antigen is unknown. No much larger clonotype is one base removed from it; base qualities were not supplied. This clonotype was sampled from a woman in her seventies with acute or convalescent COVID-19. The sequence links TRBV28 to TRBJ2-3, with 11 bases aligning to TRBD2. Sequencing input: peripheral blood. CDR3 region: CASSLWTSGKSTDTQYF. The nucleotide sequence is TGTGCCAGCAGTTTATGGACTAGCGGGAAAAGCACAGATACGCAGTATTTT.